Reported below is one T cell receptor (beta chain). The protocol was immunoSEQ multiplex PCR, while the TCRdb copy is restricted to in-frame clones and leaves out a portion. Among 45,000 to 60,000 clones listed, more than 70% were seen once. The data were obtained in a study of blood T cell repertoires in COVID-19. Whole-study context: Spain, Italy and the United States supplied samples that represented acute and convalescent COVID-19. PBMCs, B-cell-depleted T cells, or T cells were the source of the cDNA or gDNA that made up the material.

This clonotype was obtained from an older man with active COVID-19. The sample was peripheral blood.

The CDR3 spells CASSPSAGANEKLFF. CDR3 DNA sequence: TGTGCCAGCAGTCCCTCCGCGGGGGCAAATGAAAAACTGTTTTTT. The chain combines TRBV27 with TRBJ1-4, with D maybe TRBD1 (6 bases). In germline, CDR1 is MNHEY, CDR2 SMNVEV (reference sequence). This CDR3 is 15 amino acids long. V was clipped by 5 bases and J by 5 bases, with 15 bases between them.